This T cell receptor (beta chain) was found in a study of beta chain features in type 1 diabetes. Study results and limitations: Cells with high TCR expression could be over-represented when cDNA is sequenced. Any HLA effect on TCRB rearrangement was left unresolved by small sub-analyses. TCRB CDR3 length was moderately but significantly reduced in all four CD4+ subsets of Type 1 diabetes patients. VDJ junctions in type 1 diabetes patients carried more deletions and fewer insertions.

This clone showed up just a few times. The antigen is not known. All of the isolated RNA was reverse transcribed, so expressed TCRB transcripts were sequenced. The data were produced by immunoSEQ multiplex PCR, yet TCRdb's version contains in-frame clones alone and is incomplete. The profile shows 280,000 or so clones, about 15% of them singletons. CDR1 and CDR2 from the germline V gene are SGHRS and YFSETQ. Trimming stripped 0 bases from V and 6 bases from J, with 3 bases between. The CDR3 length is 12 residues. The sequenced material came from naive CD4+ T cells from blood. The TCR was taken from a man younger than 35 with type 1 diabetes. The gene calls are TRBV5-1 and TRBJ2-2, with unresolved D. The CDR3 DNA sequence: TGCGCCAGCAGCTTGGTAGCCGGGGAGCTGTTTTTT. This encodes CASSLVAGELFF.